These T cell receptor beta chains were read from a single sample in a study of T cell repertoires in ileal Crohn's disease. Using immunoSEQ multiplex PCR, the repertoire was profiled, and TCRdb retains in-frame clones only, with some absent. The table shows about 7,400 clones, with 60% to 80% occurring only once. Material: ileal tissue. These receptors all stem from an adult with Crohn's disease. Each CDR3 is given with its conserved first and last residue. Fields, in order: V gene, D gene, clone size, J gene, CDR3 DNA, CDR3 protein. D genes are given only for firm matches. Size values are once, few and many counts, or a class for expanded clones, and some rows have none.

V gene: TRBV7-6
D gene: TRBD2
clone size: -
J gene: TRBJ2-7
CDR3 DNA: TGTGCCAGCAGCTCCCAGGGCGGGGGGACTTACGAGCAGTACTTC
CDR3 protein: CASSSQGGGTYEQYF

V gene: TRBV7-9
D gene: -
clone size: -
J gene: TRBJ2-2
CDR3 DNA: TGTGCCAGCAGCCCCTCCACCCAGTCGGGCGGGGAGCTGTTTTTT
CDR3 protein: CASSPSTQSGGELFF

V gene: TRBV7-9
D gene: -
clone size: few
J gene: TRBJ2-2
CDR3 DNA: TGTGCCAGCAGCTCCAGAACCGGGGAGCTGTTTTTT
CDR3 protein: CASSSRTGELFF

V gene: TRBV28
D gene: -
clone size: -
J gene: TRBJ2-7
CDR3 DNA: TGTGCCAGCAGGAGAACGGGAACGTCCTACGAGCAGTACTTC
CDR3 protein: CASRRTGTSYEQYF

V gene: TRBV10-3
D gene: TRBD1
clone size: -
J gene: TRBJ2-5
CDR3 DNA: TGTGCCATCAGTGAGCGTACCCGACAGGGACGGGAGACCCAGTACTTC
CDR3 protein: CAISERTRQGRETQYF

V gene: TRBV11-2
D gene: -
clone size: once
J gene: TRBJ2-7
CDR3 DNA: TGTGCCAGCAGCTTACAGAACGAGCAGTACTTC
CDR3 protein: CASSLQNEQYF

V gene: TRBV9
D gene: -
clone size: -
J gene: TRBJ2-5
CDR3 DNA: TGTGCCAGCAGCGACCATGACTCCCAAGAGACCCAGTACTTC
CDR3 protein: CASSDHDSQETQYF

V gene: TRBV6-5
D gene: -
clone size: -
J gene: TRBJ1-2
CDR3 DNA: TGTGCCAGCAGTTACTCGTTCGCGGGGACCGGCTATGGCTACACCTTC
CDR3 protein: CASSYSFAGTGYGYTF

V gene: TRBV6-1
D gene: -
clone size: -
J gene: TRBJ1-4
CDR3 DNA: TGTGCCAGCAGTGAAGCGGTGGGGGGTGCTAATGAAAAACTGTTTTTT
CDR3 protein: CASSEAVGGANEKLFF

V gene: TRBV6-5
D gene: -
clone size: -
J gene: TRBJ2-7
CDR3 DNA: TGTGCCAGCAGTTACTCGATATCCGGGACCTACGAGCAGTACTTC
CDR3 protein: CASSYSISGTYEQYF